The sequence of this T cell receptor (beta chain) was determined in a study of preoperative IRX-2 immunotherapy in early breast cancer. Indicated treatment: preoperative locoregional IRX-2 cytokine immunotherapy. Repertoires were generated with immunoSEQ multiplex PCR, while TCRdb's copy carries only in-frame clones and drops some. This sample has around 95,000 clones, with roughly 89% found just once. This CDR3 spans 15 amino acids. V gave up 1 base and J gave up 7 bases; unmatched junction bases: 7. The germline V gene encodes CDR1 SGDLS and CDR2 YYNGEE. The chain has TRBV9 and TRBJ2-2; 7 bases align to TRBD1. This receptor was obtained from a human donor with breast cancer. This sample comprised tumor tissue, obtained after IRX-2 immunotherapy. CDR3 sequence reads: CASSVSGTDGGELFF. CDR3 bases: TGTGCCAGCAGCGTATCCGGGACAGACGGCGGGGAGCTGTTTTTT.